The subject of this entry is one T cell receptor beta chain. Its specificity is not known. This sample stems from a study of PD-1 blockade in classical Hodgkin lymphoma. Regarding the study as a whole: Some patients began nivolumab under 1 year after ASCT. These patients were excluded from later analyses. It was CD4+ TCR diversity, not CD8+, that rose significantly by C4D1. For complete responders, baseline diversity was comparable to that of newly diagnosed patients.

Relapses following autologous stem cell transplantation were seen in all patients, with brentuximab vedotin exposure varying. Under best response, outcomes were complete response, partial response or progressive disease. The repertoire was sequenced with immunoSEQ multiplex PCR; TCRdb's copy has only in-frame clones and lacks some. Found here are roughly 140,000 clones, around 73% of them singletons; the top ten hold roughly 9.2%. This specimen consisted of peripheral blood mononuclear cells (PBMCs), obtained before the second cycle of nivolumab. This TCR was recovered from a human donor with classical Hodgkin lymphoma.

CDR3 protein: CASSLAGTDTQYF. The CDR3 nucleotides read TGTGCCAGCAGCTTAGCGGGCACAGATACGCAGTATTTT. This chain uses TRBV11-2 with TRBJ2-3; D is uncertain. Germline CDR1 SGHAT, CDR2 FQNNGV. CDR3 length equals 13 residues. V was shortened by 1 base and J by 1 base, with 3 bases between the two germline ends.